This TCR beta chain was observed in a study of blood T cell repertoires in COVID-19. In the study overall: The analysed material was cDNA or gDNA that came from T cells, B-cell-depleted T cells, or PBMCs.

The cohort comprised adults aged 18 to 89 years residing in about two dozen US areas. Cohort allocation depended upon clinical history that participants reported. The CDR3 extends over 14 amino acids. Germline V CDR1 and CDR2: MNHEY, SVGAGI. Trimming removed 7 bases from V and 6 bases from J; junction bases left unmatched: 9. Authors' processing steps: From reference gene primer amplification, estimates of nucleated cell counts were derived. Only in-frame clones appear in the TCRdb table, and some are missing; sequencing was by immunoSEQ multiplex PCR. D and trimming were read from the DNA, whereas the V and J calls and clone size are those reported in that table. The sample lists 400,000 to 550,000 clones, about 85% occurring once.

The TCR was taken from a woman in her late teens or twenties with acute COVID-19. This chain joins TRBV6-5 and TRBJ1-5, with 7 nucleotides matching TRBD1. The sequencing sample was made of PBMCs or T cells enriched from blood (not recorded which). The chain's CDR3 is CASTRQGVGQPQHF. The CDR3 DNA is TGTGCCAGCACCAGACAGGGTGTCGGTCAGCCCCAGCATTTT.